This T cell receptor beta chain was obtained from a study of blood T cell repertoires in COVID-19. About the study: Sites in the United States, Italy and Spain provided acute and convalescent COVID-19 samples.

Germline assignment: CDR1 MDHEN and CDR2 SYDVKM. V gave up 6 bases and J gave up 3 bases; unmatched junction bases: 11. The CDR3 has 16 amino acids. Per the original data handling: Amplified reference gene primers provided the basis for estimating nucleated cell counts. The repertoire was sequenced with immunoSEQ multiplex PCR; TCRdb's copy has only in-frame clones and lacks some. Clonal size and the V and J genes are those of that table, whereas D and trimming came from the DNA. The sample contains about 80,000 clones, 70% to 90% of which appear only once. This TCR came from a man at least 80 years old with active or convalescent COVID-19. The sample taken for sequencing was peripheral blood. This chain joins TRBV28 and TRBJ2-7, with 10 nucleotides matching TRBD1. The CDR3 DNA sequence: TGTGCCAGCAGCGGGACAGGGGCCAATCGGGTCTACGAGCAGTACGTC. Translating it yields CASSGTGANRVYEQYV.